The entry below gives a single T cell receptor (beta chain) sequence along with its context. Its antigen is not known. The CDR3 loop spans 17 amino acids. V dropped 1 base and J dropped 3; count of bases not matched to a gene: 12. Germline V gene data show CDR1 as SEHNR and CDR2 as FQNEAQ (reference sequence). This sample was taken from a study of cytomegalovirus exposure and HLA in healthy donors. The study, taken as a whole, reports: A missense DCLRE1C variant was associated with V- and J-gene trimming of TCR beta chains in a later analysis, and an independent cohort replicated the association. Prior analysis indicated that the majority of TCR beta V segments exhibited productivity approximately 87% or approximately 30% of the time. Presence/absence results assume similar sequencing depth per donor, which may not hold. Many donors carried some public TCRs, although rarity characterized most TCR sequences.

Both 60 Vbeta primers and 13 Jbeta primers went into the PCR. The method was immunoSEQ multiplex PCR; TCRdb's version includes in-frame clones alone and lacks a portion of them. The sample has about 68,000 clones, around four fifths seen once. The receptor was isolated from a human donor in good health. The chain links TRBV7-9 to TRBJ2-7; 7 nucleotides line up with TRBD1. Material for sequencing was PBMCs. DNA of the CDR3: TGTGCCAGCAGCTTAGGAACGACAGGGTTTGGAGACTACGAGCAGTACTTC. Protein product: CASSLGTTGFGDYEQYF.